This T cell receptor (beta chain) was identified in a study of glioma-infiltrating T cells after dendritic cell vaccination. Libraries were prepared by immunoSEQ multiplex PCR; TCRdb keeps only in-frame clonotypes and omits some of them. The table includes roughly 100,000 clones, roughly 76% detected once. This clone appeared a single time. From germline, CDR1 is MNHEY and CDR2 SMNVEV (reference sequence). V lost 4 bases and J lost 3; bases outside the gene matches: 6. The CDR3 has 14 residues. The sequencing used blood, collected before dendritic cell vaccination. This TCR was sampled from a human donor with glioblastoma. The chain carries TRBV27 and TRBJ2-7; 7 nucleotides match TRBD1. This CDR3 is CASSYTRTGYEQYF. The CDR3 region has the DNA TGTGCCAGCAGTTACACCAGGACAGGCTACGAGCAGTACTTC.